This T cell receptor (beta chain) is from a study of T cell repertoires in cytomegalovirus infection. Study details: Peptides in the study included HLA-C-restricted and HLA-B-restricted CMV epitopes. Matching HLA type and CMV infection were both indicated by public TCR beta signatures. Study-wide points: It was HLA-C-restricted CMV-specific TCR beta clonotypes that dominated the response ex vivo.

TCRdb reprocessed the reads via MiXCR and lists one record per CDR3 protein. In the table there are 550,000 to 700,000 distinct CDR3 sequences, 35% to 50% of which are singletons. The table lists this clonotype with a few counts. Its antigen is undetermined. This CDR3 is 12 amino acids long. The ends were cut back, 8 bases at V and 3 bases at J, with 10 bases in the middle. Germline V gene sequence: CDR1 MDHEN, CDR2 SYDVKM. The source is a human donor in good health (CMV status not recorded). Some clones in this sample may be carry-over from other donors' samples. The genes are TRBV28 and TRBJ1-1; D not certain. This specimen consisted of cultured PBMCs, obtained from culture after CMV antigen stimulation. The CDR3 region is CASGLRDTEAFF. The CDR3, as DNA: TGTGCCAGCGGGCTCCGGGACACTGAAGCTTTCTTT.